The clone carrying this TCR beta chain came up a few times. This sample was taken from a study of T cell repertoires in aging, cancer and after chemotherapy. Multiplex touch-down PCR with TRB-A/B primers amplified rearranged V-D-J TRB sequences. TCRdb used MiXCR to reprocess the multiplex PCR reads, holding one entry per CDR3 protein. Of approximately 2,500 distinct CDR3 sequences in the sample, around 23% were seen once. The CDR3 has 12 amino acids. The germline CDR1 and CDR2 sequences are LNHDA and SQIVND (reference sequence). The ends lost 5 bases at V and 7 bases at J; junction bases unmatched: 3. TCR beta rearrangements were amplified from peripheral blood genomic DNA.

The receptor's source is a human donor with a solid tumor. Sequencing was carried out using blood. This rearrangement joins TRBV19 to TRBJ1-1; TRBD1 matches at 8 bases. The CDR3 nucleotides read TGTGCCAGTAGTGGACAGGGTTATGAAGCTTTCTTT. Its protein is CASSGQGYEAFF.